What follows are 16 T cell receptor beta chains derived from one specimen sequenced in a study of CD8+ T cells in alopecia areata. Isolated RNA was reverse transcribed into cDNA used as the sequencing template. TCRdb's copy holds only in-frame clones and misses some; the assay was immunoSEQ multiplex PCR. The sample comprises roughly 140,000 clones, less than 65% of which are singletons, and roughly a fifth rests with the top ten. Sequencing was performed on CD8+ T cells sorted from blood, taken at week 0. The origin of the receptors is a human donor with alopecia areata.

J is TRBJ2-6 and V is TRBV5-1; TRBD1 matches 8 bases. Germline CDR1 reads SGHRS; CDR2 reads YFSETQ. The length of the CDR3 is 16 residues. V shed 4 bases and J 0 bases; nucleotides not matched to a gene: 3. This chain's CDR3 is CASSKGTGSGANVLTF. The CDR3, as DNA: TGCGCCAGCAGCAAAGGGACAGGCTCTGGGGCCAACGTCCTGACTTTC.

The chain combines TRBV30 with TRBJ1-1, with a tentative D call TRBD1 (6 bases). Germline values: CDR1 GTSNPN, CDR2 SVGIG (reference sequence). Trimming stripped 1 base from V and 1 base from J, with 7 bases between. The CDR3 sequence is 13 residues long. The CDR3 sequence: CAWSEQGNTEAFF. The CDR3 DNA follows: TGTGCCTGGAGTGAACAGGGGAACACTGAAGCTTTCTTT.

The genes are TRBV29-1 and TRBJ1-2, with 11 positions matching TRBD1. J was trimmed by 7 bases and V by 4 bases; bases with no gene match: 5. From germline, CDR1 is SQVTM and CDR2 ANQGSEA. This CDR3 has 13 amino acids. The CDR3 region is CSVVGTGGSGYTF. CDR3 nucleotide sequence: TGCAGCGTTGTCGGGACAGGGGGTTCTGGCTACACCTTC.

The chain employs TRBV19 and TRBJ2-1; the D gene is possibly TRBD1 (6 bases). From germline, CDR1 is LNHDA and CDR2 SQIVND (reference sequence). The CDR3 extends over 14 amino acids. With 2 bases removed from V and 11 bases from J, the gap between germline ends came to 16 bases. CDR3 protein: CASSIRGQPEKQFF. In DNA form, the CDR3 reads TGTGCCAGTAGTATAAGGGGACAACCGGAGAAGCAGTTCTTC.

This clone appeared once. The rearrangement links TRBV5-1 to TRBJ1-2; D is possibly TRBD1 (6 bases). The V and J ends lost 4 bases and 4 bases respectively, with 20 bases between them. This CDR3 comprises 16 residues. CDR1 and CDR2 from the germline V gene are SGHRS and YFSETQ. As DNA, the CDR3 is TGCGCCAGCAGCCTCTCCGGGACACAGTTCCCCTATGGCTACACCTTC. Protein sequence: CASSLSGTQFPYGYTF. The whole variable domain, remainder taken from reference TRBV5-1 and TRBJ1-2, is KAGVTQTPRYLIKTRGQQVTLSCSPISGHRSVSWYQQTPGQGLQFLFEYFSETQRNKGNFPGRFSGRQFSNSRSEMNVSTLELGDSALYLCASSLSGTQFPYGYTFGSGTRLTVV.

This clone was counted only a few times. The sample holds other DNA sequences that translate to the same CDR3. The rearrangement links TRBV11-2 to TRBJ2-7, with D perhaps matching TRBD1 (5 bases). The V and J ends lost 1 base and 4 bases respectively, with 8 bases between them. Germline V gene sequence: CDR1 SGHAT, CDR2 FQNNGV. There are 13 residues in the CDR3. CDR3 region: CASSLGGSYEQYF. The CDR3 bases are TGTGCCAGCAGCTTAGGGGGCAGTTACGAGCAGTACTTC. Full variable domain (rest looked up from reference TRBV11-2 and TRBJ2-7): EAGVAQSPRYKIIEKRQSVAFWCNPISGHATLYWYQQILGQGPKLLIQFQNNGVVDDSQLPKDRFSAERLKGVDSTLKIQPAKLEDSAVYLCASSLGGSYEQYFGPGTRLTVT.

This chain joins TRBV30 and TRBJ1-1; the D is unclear. The germline CDR1 and CDR2 sequences are GTSNPN and SVGIG (reference sequence). Trimming removed 1 base from V and 5 bases from J, with 14 bases in between. The CDR3 spans 14 residues. The DNA of the CDR3 is TGTGCCTGGAGTGAAGGCCAATTCGGGACTGAAGCTTTCTTT. Amino acid sequence: CAWSEGQFGTEAFF.

This clone was seen a few times. A much larger clone is a single base away; this may be a read error. The sample has other DNA sequences that encode this CDR3 too. The J gene is TRBJ1-1, the V gene TRBV7-9, with D tentatively TRBD1 (6 bases). This CDR3 is 14 amino acids long. Per germline, CDR1 SEHNR and CDR2 FQNEAQ (reference sequence). V lost 1 base and J lost 1, with 7 bases in between. The DNA for the CDR3 is TGTGCCAGCAGCTTAGTACAGGGGAACACTGAAGCTTTCTTT. Amino acids: CASSLVQGNTEAFF.

This clone was observed a handful of times. The rearrangement uses TRBV29-1 and TRBJ2-5, with unresolved D. This CDR3 contains 11 residues. The germline V and J ends were trimmed by 3 bases and 5 bases, with 7 bases remaining between them. CDR1 and CDR2 (germline): SQVTM, ANQGSEA. The CDR3 spells CSVDIQETQYF. Here the CDR3 DNA reads TGCAGCGTTGACATACAGGAGACCCAGTACTTC.

V gene TRBV13 combines with J gene TRBJ1-6; the D is unclear. Trimming took 5 bases from V and 7 from J, leaving 12 bases between them. Germline values: CDR1 PRHDT, CDR2 FYEKMQ (reference sequence). The CDR3 extends over 14 amino acids. The CDR3 is CASSVGIANSPLHF. The CDR3 bases are TGTGCCAGCAGCGTCGGGATCGCCAATTCACCCCTCCACTTT.

This chain connects TRBV6-5 to TRBJ2-2, with a possible D match to TRBD1 (5 bases). Trimming cost V 2 bases and J 7 bases, with 8 bases left between them. The CDR3 loop spans 13 amino acids. Germline V gene sequence: CDR1 MNHEY, CDR2 SVGAGI. CDR3: CASSYQGDGELFF. The CDR3 DNA reads as TGTGCCAGCAGTTACCAAGGGGACGGGGAGCTGTTTTTT.

In its sample, this clone was seen once. The chain carries TRBV7-8 and TRBJ2-6; D is perhaps TRBD1 or TRBD2 (6 bases each). The V and J ends lost 5 bases and 4 bases respectively, with 21 bases between them. From germline, CDR1 is SGHVS and CDR2 FQNEAQ. This CDR3 has 18 residues. The CDR3 sequence is CASSPDGGRLSGANVLTF. For the CDR3, the DNA is TGTGCCAGCAGCCCCGATGGGGGGCGTTTGAGCGGGGCCAACGTCCTGACTTTC.

The V and J genes are TRBV19 and TRBJ1-1, with D hard to call. Germline CDR1 and CDR2: LNHDA and SQIVND (reference sequence). V was pared by 2 bases and J by 4 bases, with 5 bases between. This CDR3 spans 12 amino acids. CDR3 region: CASSITGTEAFF. The CDR3 nucleotides are TGTGCCAGTAGTATAACGGGCACTGAAGCTTTCTTT.

The V gene is TRBV7-9, the J gene TRBJ1-2, with 7 bases that match TRBD1. Germline CDR1 and CDR2: SEHNR and FQNEAQ (reference sequence). The J segment lost 4 bases and the V segment lost 7 bases, leaving 9 bases of the junction unmatched. The CDR3 is 14 amino acids. CDR3 nucleotide sequence: TGTGCCAGCACCCAGACACAGGGGTTCTATGGCTACACCTTC. Residues: CASTQTQGFYGYTF.

The rearrangement joins TRBV29-1 to TRBJ1-2; D is uncertain. From germline, CDR1 is SQVTM and CDR2 ANQGSEA. The length of the CDR3 is 14 residues. V was clipped by 5 bases and J by 4 bases, with 17 bases between them. CDR3 residues: CSVFKSGTIYGYTF. The CDR3 DNA reads TGCAGCGTTTTTAAGTCAGGAACGATCTATGGCTACACCTTC.

The rearrangement links TRBV6-5 to TRBJ1-5; 9 bases align to TRBD1. CDR1 and CDR2 (germline): MNHEY, SVGAGI. This CDR3 is built from 13 residues. V dropped 8 bases and J dropped 7; count of bases not matched to a gene: 6. The CDR3 DNA follows: TGTGCCAGCGGGACAGGGCGAGGGCAGCCCCAGCATTTT. Its protein product is CASGTGRGQPQHF.